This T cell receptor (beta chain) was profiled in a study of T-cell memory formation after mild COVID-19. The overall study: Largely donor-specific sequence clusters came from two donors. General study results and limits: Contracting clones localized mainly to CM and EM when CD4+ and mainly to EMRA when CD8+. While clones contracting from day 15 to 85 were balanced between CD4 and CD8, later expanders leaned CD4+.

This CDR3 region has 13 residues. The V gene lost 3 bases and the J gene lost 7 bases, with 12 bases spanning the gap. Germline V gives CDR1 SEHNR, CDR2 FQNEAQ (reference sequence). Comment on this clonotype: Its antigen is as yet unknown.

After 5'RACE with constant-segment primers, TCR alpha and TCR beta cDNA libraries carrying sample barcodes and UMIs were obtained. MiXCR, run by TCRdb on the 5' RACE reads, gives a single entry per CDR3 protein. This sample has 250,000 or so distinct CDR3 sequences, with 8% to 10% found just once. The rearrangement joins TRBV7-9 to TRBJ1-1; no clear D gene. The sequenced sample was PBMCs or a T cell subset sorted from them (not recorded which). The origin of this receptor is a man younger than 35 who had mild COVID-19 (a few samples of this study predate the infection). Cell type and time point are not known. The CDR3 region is CASSFGDAFEAFF. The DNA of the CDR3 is TGTGCCAGCAGCTTCGGAGATGCGTTTGAAGCTTTCTTT. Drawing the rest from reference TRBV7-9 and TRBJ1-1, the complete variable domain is DTGVSQNPRHKITKRGQNVTFRCDPISEHNRLYWYRQTLGQGPEFLTYFQNEAQLEKSRLLSDRFSAERPKGSFSTLEIQRTEQGDSAMYLCASSFGDAFEAFFGQGTRLTVV.